This record concerns one T cell receptor (beta chain) sequence. Data came from immunoSEQ multiplex PCR; TCRdb stores just in-frame clones and leaves some out. The sample carries tens of thousands of clones, around nine tenths recorded once. V lost 3 bases and J lost 0, with 5 bases in between. CDR3 length equals 13 residues. The germline V gene has CDR1 LNHDA and CDR2 SQIVND (reference sequence). These data come from a study of OX40 agonist ivuxolimab in advanced cancers. Across the study: Intravenous ivuxolimab at 0.01 to 10 mg/kg was given to patients every 2 weeks. Participants could have had prior anti-PD-1, anti-PD-L1 or anti-CTLA-4 therapy, and around 43% had some.

The specimen comprised CD4+ or CD8+ T cells sorted from blood, sampled in a trial of the OX40 agonist ivuxolimab. The chain employs TRBV19 and TRBJ2-5; D not resolved. The TCR comes from an adult with an advanced solid tumor such as melanoma, head and neck, liver or kidney cancer. CDR3 coding DNA: TGTGCCAGTAGTATGAGTAACCAAGAGACCCAGTACTTC. Translating gives CASSMSNQETQYF.